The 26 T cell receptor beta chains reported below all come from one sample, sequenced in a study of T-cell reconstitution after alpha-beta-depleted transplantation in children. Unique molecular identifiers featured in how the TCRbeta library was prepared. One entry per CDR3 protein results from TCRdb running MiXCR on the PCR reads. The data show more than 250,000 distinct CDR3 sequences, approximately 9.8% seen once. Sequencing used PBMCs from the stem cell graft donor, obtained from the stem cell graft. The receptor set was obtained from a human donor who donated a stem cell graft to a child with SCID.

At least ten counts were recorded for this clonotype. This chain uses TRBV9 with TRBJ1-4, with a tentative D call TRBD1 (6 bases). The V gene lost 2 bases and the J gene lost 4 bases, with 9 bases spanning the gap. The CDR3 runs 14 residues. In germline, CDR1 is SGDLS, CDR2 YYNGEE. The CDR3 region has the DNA TGTGCCAGCAGCGTGGGGACAAATAATGAAAAACTGTTTTTT. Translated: CASSVGTNNEKLFF.

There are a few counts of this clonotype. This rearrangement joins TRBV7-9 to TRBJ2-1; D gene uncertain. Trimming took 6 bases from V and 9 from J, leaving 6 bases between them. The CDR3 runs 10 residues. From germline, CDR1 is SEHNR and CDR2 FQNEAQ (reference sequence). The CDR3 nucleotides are TGTGCCAGCAGTGCCCCTGAGCAGTTCTTC. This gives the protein CASSAPEQFF.

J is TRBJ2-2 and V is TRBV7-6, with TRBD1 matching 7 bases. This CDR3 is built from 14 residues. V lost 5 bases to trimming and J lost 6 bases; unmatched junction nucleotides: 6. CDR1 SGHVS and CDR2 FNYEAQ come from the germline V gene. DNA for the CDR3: TGTGCCAGCAGCAGAGACAGGGTCGCCGGGGAGCTGTTTTTT. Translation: CASSRDRVAGELFF.

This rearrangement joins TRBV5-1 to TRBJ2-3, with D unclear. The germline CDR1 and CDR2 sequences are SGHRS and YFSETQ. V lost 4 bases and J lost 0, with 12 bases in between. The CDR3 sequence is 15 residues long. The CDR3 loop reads CASSQDTRSTDTQYF. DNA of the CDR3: TGCGCCAGCAGCCAAGACACCCGTAGCACAGATACGCAGTATTTT.

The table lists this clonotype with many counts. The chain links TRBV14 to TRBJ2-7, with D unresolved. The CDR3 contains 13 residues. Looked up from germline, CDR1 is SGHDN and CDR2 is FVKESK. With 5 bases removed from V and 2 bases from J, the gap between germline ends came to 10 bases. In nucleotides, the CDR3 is TGTGCCAGCAGCTCAAACGGACCCTACGAGCAGTACTTC. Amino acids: CASSSNGPYEQYF.

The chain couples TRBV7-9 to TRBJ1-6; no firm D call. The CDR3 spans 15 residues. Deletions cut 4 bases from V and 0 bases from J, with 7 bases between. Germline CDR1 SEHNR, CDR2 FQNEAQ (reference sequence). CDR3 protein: CASSSQSSYNSPLHF. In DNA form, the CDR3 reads TGTGCCAGCAGCTCCCAGAGCTCCTATAATTCACCCCTCCACTTT. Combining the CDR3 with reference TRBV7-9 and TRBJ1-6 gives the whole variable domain DTGVSQNPRHKITKRGQNVTFRCDPISEHNRLYWYRQTLGQGPEFLTYFQNEAQLEKSRLLSDRFSAERPKGSFSTLEIQRTEQGDSAMYLCASSSQSSYNSPLHFGNGTRLTVT.

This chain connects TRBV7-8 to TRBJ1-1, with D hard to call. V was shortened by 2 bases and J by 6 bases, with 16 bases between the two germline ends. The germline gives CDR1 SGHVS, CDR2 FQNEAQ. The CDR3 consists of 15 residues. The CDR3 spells CASSLYNSPLAEAFF. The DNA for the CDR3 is TGTGCCAGCAGCTTATACAACAGCCCCTTGGCTGAAGCTTTCTTT.

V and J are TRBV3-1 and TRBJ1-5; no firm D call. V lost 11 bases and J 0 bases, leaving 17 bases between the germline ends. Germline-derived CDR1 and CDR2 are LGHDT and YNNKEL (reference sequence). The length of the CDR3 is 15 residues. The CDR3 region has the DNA TGTGCCTCCAGCCTGCAGATAGGTAGCAATCAGCCCCAGCATTTT. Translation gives CASSLQIGSNQPQHF.

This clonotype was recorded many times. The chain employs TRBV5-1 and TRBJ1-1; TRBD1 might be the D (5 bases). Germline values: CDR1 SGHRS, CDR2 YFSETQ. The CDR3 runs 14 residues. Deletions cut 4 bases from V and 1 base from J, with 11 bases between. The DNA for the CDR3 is TGCGCCAGCAGCCCGGGGCAAACGAACACTGAAGCTTTCTTT. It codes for CASSPGQTNTEAFF.

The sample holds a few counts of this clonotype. CDR3 sequence reads: CASSRIIGGPAALDEQFF. The CDR3 bases are TGCGCCAGCAGCCGTATCATTGGGGGGCCCGCTGCCCTCGATGAGCAGTTCTTC. The chain joins TRBV4-1 to TRBJ2-1, with D perhaps TRBD1 or TRBD2 (6 bases each). Germline lookup yields CDR1 MGHRA and CDR2 YSYEKL. The CDR3 has 18 residues. The V end was cut by 4 bases, the J end by 8 bases, with 27 bases between.

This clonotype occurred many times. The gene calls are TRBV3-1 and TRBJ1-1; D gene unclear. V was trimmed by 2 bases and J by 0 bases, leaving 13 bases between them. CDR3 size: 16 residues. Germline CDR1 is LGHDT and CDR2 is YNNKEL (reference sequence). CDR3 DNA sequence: TGTGCCAGCAGCCAAAGTCGGAGCAGACTGAACACTGAAGCTTTCTTT. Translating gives CASSQSRSRLNTEAFF.

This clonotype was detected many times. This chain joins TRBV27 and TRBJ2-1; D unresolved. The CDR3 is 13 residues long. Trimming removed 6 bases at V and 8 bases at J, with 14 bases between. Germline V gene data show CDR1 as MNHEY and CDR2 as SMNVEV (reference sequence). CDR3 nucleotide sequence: TGTGCCAGCAGCTTGGGCGGATACGATGAGCAGTTCTTC. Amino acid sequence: CASSLGGYDEQFF.

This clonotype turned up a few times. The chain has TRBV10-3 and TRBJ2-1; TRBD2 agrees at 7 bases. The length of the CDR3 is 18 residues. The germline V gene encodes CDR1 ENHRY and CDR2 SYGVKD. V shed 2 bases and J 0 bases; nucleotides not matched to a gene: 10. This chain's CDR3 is CAISETRLAISSYNEQFF. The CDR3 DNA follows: TGTGCCATCAGTGAGACCAGACTAGCCATAAGCTCCTACAATGAGCAGTTCTTC.

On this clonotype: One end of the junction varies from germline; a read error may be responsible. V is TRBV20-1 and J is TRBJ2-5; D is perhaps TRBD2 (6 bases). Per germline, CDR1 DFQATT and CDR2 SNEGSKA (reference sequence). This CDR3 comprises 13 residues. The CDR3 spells CSASRLDQETHYF. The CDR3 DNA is TGCAGTGCTAGCAGACTAGACCAAGAGACCCACTACTTC.

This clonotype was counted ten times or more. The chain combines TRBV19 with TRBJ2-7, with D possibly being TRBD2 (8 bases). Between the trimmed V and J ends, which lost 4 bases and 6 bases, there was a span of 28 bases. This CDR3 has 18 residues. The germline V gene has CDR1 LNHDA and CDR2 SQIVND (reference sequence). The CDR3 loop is CASSTSQGGTGTRFEQYF. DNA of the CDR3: TGTGCCAGTAGTACCTCCCAGGGGGGAACCGGGACTAGATTCGAGCAGTACTTC.

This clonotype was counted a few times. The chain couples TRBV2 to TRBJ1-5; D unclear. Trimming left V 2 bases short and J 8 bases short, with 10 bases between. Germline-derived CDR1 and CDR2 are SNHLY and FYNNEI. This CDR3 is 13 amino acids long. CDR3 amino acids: CASSELPREPQHF. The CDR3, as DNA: TGTGCCAGCAGTGAACTCCCTCGGGAGCCCCAGCATTTT. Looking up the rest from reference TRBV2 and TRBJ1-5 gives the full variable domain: EPEVTQTPSHQVTQMGQEVILRCVPISNHLYFYWYRQILGQKVEFLVSFYNNEISEKSEIFDDQFSVERPDGSNFTLKIRSTKLEDSAMYFCASSELPREPQHFGDGTRLSIL.

DNA of the CDR3: TGTGCCAGCAGCTCACAACTCTCTGGGGCCAACGTCCTGACTTTC. The encoded protein is CASSSQLSGANVLTF. The chain is built from TRBV7-3 and TRBJ2-6, with unresolved D. This CDR3 is 15 amino acids long. V dropped 4 bases and J dropped 0 bases, with 7 bases sitting between them. Germline V gene sequence: CDR1 SGHTA, CDR2 FQGTGA.

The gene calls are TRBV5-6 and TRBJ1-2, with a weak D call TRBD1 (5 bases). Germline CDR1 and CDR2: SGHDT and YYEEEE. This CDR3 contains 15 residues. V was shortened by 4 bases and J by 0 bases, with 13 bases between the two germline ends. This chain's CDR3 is CASSGTDTPNYGYTF. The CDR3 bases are TGTGCCAGCAGCGGAACGGACACCCCTAACTATGGCTACACCTTC.

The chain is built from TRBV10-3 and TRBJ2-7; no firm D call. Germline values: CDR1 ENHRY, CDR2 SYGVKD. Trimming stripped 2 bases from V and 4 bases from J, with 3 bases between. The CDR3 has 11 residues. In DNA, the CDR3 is TGTGCCATCAGTGAGAATTACGAGCAGTACTTC. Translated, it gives CAISENYEQYF.

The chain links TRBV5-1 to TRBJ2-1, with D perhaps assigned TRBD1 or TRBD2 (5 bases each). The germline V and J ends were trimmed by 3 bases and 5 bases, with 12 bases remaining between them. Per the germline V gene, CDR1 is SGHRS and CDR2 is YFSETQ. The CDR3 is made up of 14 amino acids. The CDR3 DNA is TGCGCCAGCAGCTGGGAGATACAGGACAATGAGCAGTTCTTC. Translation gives CASSWEIQDNEQFF.

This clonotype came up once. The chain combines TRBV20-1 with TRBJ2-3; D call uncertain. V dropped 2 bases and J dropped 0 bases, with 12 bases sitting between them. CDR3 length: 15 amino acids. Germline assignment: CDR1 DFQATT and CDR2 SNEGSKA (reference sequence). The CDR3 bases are TGCAGTGCTAGAAGGGATACCCCTAGCACAGATACGCAGTATTTT. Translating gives CSARRDTPSTDTQYF.

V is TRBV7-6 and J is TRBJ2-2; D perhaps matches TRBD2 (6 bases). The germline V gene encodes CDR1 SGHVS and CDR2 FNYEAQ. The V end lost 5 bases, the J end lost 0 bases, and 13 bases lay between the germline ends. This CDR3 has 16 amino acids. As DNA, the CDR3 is TGTGCCAGCAGCCCGGGACTTAGAGCGAACACCGGGGAGCTGTTTTTT. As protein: CASSPGLRANTGELFF. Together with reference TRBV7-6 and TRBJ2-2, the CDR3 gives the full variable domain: GAGVSQSPRYKVTKRGQDVALRCDPISGHVSLYWYRQALGQGPEFLTYFNYEAQQDKSGLPNDRFSAERPEGSISTLTIQRTEQRDSAMYRCASSPGLRANTGELFFGEGSRLTVL.

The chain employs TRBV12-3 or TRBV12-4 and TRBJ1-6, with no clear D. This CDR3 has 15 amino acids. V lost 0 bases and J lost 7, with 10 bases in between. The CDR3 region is CASSLARGYNSPLHF. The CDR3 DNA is TGTGCCAGCAGTTTAGCTCGGGGTTACAATTCACCCCTCCACTTT.

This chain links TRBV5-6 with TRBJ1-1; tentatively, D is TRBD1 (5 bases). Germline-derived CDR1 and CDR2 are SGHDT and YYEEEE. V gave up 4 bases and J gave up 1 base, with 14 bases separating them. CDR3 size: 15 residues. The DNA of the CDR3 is TGTGCCAGCAGCCCCCCGGGGCAGCCGAACACTGAAGCTTTCTTT. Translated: CASSPPGQPNTEAFF.

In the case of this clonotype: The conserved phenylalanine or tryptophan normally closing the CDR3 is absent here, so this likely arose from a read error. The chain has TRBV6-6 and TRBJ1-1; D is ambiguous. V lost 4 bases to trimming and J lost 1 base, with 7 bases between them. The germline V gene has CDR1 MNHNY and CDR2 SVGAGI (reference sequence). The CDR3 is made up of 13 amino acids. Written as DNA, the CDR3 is TGTGCCAGCAGTTCCAGACAGAACACTGAAGCTTTCTCT. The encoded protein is CASSSRQNTEAFS.

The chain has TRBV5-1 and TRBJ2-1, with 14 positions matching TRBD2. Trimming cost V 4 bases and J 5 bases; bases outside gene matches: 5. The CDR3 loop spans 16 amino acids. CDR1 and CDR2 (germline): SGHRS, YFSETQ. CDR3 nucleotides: TGCGCCAGCAGCATATCGGGACTAGCGGGGGACAATGAGCAGTTCTTC. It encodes CASSISGLAGDNEQFF. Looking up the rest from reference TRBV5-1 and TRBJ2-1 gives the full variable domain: KAGVTQTPRYLIKTRGQQVTLSCSPISGHRSVSWYQQTPGQGLQFLFEYFSETQRNKGNFPGRFSGRQFSNSRSEMNVSTLELGDSALYLCASSISGLAGDNEQFFGPGTRLTVL.